This T cell receptor beta chain stems from a study of human T cells and chemical hapten exposure (dated by TCRdb to about 2021). Study-wide context: For sensitization, 2% DPC in acetone was applied to a roughly 2 cm by roughly 2 cm area of upper inner arm skin. Weekly therapeutic DPC doses were additionally applied to the scalp of patients throughout the roughly 23-week study period. Patch testing on the upper back used Finn chambers containing 0.01% DPC, with scoring done after 6 days according to International Contact Dermatitis Research Group standards. Alopecia areata with under or over 50% scalp involvement, alopecia totalis and alopecia universalis were represented in the patient cohort, which was mostly female. The libraries were sequenced as a pool, and the TCR yield per sample differed mostly because of small variations in library volumes within the pool. This study followed changes in the peripheral blood TCR repertoire in vivo during primary and secondary sensitization of alopecia patients to the hapten diphenylcyclopropenone (DPC). Blood samples were taken from patients before sensitization (week 0) and then at 2, 6 and about 24 weeks after DPC sensitization. Blood for TCR sequencing was provided by twenty-nine alopecia patients at one to four time points (pre-sensitization, 2, 6 and 24 weeks).

Results the study describes overall, beyond this receptor: After repeated subsampling, the strength of the expansion versus patch-test correlation and the threshold at which it became significant changed. Alopecia, a presumed autoimmune disease, was present in all patients, so the immune response of the patients might differ from that of healthy individuals. Compared with pre-sensitization or healthy control sets, expanded TCRs formed significantly more large CDR3 similarity clusters, which is consistent with antigen-driven responses. Patch test score was positively correlated with the number of PT1 expanded TCRs, with significance at thresholds 8, 16 and 32 but not at 4. DPC sensitization did not change the number of TCRs with a frequency above 1 in 1000, and there was no evidence of changes in global repertoire structure.

From a lookup of the germline V gene (reference sequence), CDR1 and CDR2 are LGHDT and YNNKEL. Including cysteine and phenylalanine, the CDR3 has 14 amino acids. Only CDR3 DNA remains: 42 bases, in frame from the first base. Clipping removes 4 bases from V and 6 bases from J, with 8 as the unmatched junction base count. This clonotype was seen a handful of times. The specificity of this receptor is unknown. No base quality values were provided; no much bigger clone lies one nucleotide off. Libraries were made using RACE. The sequencer listed for this sample is NextSeq 500. During library preparation, unique molecular identifiers were attached to individual cDNA molecules so that TCRs could be counted quantitatively and reproducibly. From each blood RNA sample, both TCR alpha and TCR beta chains were sequenced. The paper's data handling went like this. Samples had a median of approximately 93,000 TCRs, with a range from roughly 23,224 to 700,000. The Decombinator software suite was used to annotate the V, J and CDR3 of the TCR reads. To make PS versus PT1 abundance plots, every sample was subsampled to the same number of TCRs (28,000). TCRs were defined as expanded if absent before sensitization and observed at least eight times at the 2-week time point. The raw public reads went through TCRdb reprocessing: fastp at Q25, MiXCR clone calling, in-frame beta chains kept. One record per CDR3 amino acid sequence lists the most common genes and DNA. These V and J calls are TCRdb output, not the study's own analysis. The table for this sample lists fewer than 85,000 distinct CDR3 sequences; roughly 10% of them were counted only once. The top ten clonotypes cover approximately 2.3% of the sample.

The time point label, read with the paper, signifies: patch test 2, 6 weeks after DPC sensitization. The treatment or condition label, read with the paper, signifies: therapeutic diphenylcyclopropenone sensitization with weekly scalp DPC. Blood at each patch-test visit was drawn before the patch test was applied. Eligible patients were aged 18 to 70, diagnosed with alopecia, deemed suitable for DPC therapy, and excluded if pregnant. Total RNA was extracted from unfractionated whole blood that had been collected in Tempus Blood RNA tubes. The material sequenced was whole blood, taken in connection with sensitization to the hapten diphenylcyclopropenone (DPC). This TCR derives from a woman in her 30s with alopecia areata. Some clones in this sample may be carry-over from other donors' samples. The chain joins TRBV3-1 to TRBJ2-7; 8 middle bases align to TRBD1. The DNA sequence is TGTGCCAGCAGCCTTTACGGACAGGGCGGCGAGCAGTACTTC. It is translated as CASSLYGQGGEQYF.